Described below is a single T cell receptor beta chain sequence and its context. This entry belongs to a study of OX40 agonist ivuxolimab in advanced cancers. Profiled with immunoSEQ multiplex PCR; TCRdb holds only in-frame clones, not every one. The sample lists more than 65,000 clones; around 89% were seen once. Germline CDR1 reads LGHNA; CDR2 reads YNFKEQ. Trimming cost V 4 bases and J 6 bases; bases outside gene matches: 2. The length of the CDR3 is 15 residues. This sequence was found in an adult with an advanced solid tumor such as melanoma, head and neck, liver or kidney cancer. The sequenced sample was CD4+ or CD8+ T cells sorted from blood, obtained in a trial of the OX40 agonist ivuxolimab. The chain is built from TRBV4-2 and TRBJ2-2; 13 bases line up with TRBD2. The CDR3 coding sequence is TGTGCCAGCAGCCGAGGACTAGCGGGAGCCGGGGAGCTGTTTTTT. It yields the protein CASSRGLAGAGELFF.